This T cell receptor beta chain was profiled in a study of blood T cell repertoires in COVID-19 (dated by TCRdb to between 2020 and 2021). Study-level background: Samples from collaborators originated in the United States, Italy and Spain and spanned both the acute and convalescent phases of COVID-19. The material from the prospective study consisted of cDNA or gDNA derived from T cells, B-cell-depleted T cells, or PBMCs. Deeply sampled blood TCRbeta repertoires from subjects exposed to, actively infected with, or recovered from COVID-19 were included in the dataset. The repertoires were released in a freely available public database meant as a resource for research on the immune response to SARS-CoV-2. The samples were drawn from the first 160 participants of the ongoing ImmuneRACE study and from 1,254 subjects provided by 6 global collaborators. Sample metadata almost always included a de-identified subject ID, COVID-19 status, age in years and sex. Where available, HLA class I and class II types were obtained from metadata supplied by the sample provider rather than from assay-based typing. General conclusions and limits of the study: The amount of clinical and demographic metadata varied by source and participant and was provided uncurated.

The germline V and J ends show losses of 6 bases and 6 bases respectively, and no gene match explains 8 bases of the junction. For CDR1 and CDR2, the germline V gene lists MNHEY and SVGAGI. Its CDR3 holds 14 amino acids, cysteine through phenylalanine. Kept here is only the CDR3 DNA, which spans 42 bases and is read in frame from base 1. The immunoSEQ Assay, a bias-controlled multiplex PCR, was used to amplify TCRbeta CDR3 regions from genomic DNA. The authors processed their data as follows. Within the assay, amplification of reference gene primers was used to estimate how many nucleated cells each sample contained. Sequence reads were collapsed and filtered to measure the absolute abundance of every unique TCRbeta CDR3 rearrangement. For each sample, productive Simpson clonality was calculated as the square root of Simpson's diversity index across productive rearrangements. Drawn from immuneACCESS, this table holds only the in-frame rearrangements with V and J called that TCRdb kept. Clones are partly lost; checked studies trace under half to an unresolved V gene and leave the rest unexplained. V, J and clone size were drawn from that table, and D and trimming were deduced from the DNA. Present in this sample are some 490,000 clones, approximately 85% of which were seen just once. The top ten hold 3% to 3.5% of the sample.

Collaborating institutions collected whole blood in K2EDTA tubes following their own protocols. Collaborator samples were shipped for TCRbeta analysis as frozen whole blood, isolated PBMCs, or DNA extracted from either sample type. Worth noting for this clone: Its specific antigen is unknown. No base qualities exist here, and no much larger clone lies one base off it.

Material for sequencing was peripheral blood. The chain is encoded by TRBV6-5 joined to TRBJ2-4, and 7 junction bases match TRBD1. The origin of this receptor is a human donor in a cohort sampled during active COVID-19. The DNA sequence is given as TGTGCCAGCAGACCGACAGGGTCTTTAAACATTCAGTACTTC. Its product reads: CASRPTGSLNIQYF.